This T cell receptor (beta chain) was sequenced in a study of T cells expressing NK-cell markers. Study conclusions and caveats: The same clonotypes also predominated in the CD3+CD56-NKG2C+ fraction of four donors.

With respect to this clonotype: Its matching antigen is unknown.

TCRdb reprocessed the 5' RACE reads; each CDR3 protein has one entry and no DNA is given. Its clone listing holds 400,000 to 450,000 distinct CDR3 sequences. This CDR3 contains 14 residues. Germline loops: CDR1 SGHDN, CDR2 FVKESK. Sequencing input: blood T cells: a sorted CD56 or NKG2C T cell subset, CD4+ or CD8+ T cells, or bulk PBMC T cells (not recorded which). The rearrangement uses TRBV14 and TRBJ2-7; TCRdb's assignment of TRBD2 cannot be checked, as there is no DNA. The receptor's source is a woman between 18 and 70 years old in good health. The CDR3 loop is CASSRGRRDYEQYF.